The 29 T cell receptor beta chains presented below share a single source sample, sequenced in a study of response to subunit inactivated influenza vaccine. TCRdb re-called the RT-PCR reads through MiXCR, storing one row per CDR3 protein. The table has 430,000 or so distinct CDR3 sequences, approximately 11% seen once. The sample consisted of PBMCs from blood, taken about 40 days after vaccination. These receptors came from a man in his fifties or sixties who received an inactivated influenza vaccine.

This clonotype was detected many times. The chain is built from TRBV5-6 and TRBJ2-1; 9 positions match TRBD1. The trim removed 0 bases at V and 3 bases at J, leaving 1 base unmatched. The CDR3 extends over 15 amino acids. The germline gives CDR1 SGHDT, CDR2 YYEEEE. CDR3 sequence: CASSLGGQGYNEQFF. DNA of the CDR3: TGTGCCAGCAGCTTGGGGGGACAGGGCTACAATGAGCAGTTCTTC.

At least ten counts were recorded for this clonotype. This sequence joins TRBV5-1 and TRBJ2-3; tentative D call: TRBD2 (7 bases). The CDR3 runs 15 residues. V lost 0 bases and J lost 7, with 15 bases in between. Looked up from germline, CDR1 is SGHRS and CDR2 is YFSETQ. The CDR3 bases are TGCGCCAGCAGCTTGGATGGGGGGGCAAGTCATACGCAGTATTTT. Amino acids: CASSLDGGASHTQYF.

The chain recombines TRBV20-1 with TRBJ1-2; D is possibly TRBD1 (5 bases). V lost 3 bases and J lost 8, with 10 bases in between. CDR3 size: 11 residues. Germline CDR1 is DFQATT and CDR2 is SNEGSKA (reference sequence). This chain's CDR3 is CSASSGGGYTF. The CDR3 nucleotides are TGCAGTGCTAGTTCCGGGGGAGGCTACACCTTC.

This clonotype appeared a few times. V gene TRBV5-1 combines with J gene TRBJ2-2, with 10 nucleotides matching TRBD2. The CDR3 contains 16 residues. The junction had 4 bases not matched to a gene; V was cut back by 0 bases and J by 5 bases. Germline V gene lookup returns CDR1 SGHRS and CDR2 YFSETQ. The CDR3 DNA reads TGCGCCAGCAGCTTGGCTAGCGGGGGTCGGACCGGGGAGCTGTTTTTT. As protein: CASSLASGGRTGELFF. The whole variable domain, remainder taken from reference TRBV5-1 and TRBJ2-2, is KAGVTQTPRYLIKTRGQQVTLSCSPISGHRSVSWYQQTPGQGLQFLFEYFSETQRNKGNFPGRFSGRQFSNSRSEMNVSTLELGDSALYLCASSLASGGRTGELFFGEGSRLTVL.

Many counts were recorded for this clonotype. The chain is built from TRBV7-8 and TRBJ2-2, with TRBD2 matching over 7 bases. V lost 2 bases, J lost 1 base, and 4 bases stayed unmatched. Germline CDR1 and CDR2: SGHVS and FQNEAQ. The CDR3 covers 16 residues. The CDR3 sequence: CASSLHGGGNTGELFF. The CDR3 bases are TGTGCCAGCAGCTTACATGGCGGGGGGAACACCGGGGAGCTGTTTTTT.

At least ten counts were recorded for this clonotype. The rearrangement joins TRBV6-1 to TRBJ1-6; 7 positions match TRBD1. The trim removed 10 bases at V and 3 bases at J, leaving 3 bases unmatched. The CDR3 sequence is 13 residues long. Germline V CDR1 and CDR2: MNHNS, SASEGT. CDR3 DNA sequence: TGTGCCACCAGGGGGGACTATAATTCACCCCTCCACTTT. Its protein product is CATRGDYNSPLHF.

This clonotype was counted at least ten times. The chain uses TRBV6-1 and TRBJ1-6; 8 bases line up with TRBD1. V shed 5 bases and J 6 bases; nucleotides not matched to a gene: 6. The germline V gene has CDR1 MNHNS and CDR2 SASEGT. The CDR3 is 15 amino acids. CDR3 protein: CASSPRTGLNSPLHF. CDR3 nucleotides: TGTGCCAGCAGTCCCAGGACAGGGCTTAATTCACCCCTCCACTTT.

The rearrangement uses TRBV7-9 and TRBJ2-2; possible D gene TRBD2, 6 bases. Germline-derived CDR1 and CDR2 are SEHNR and FQNEAQ (reference sequence). Trimming took off 5 bases at V and 4 bases at J, with 11 bases between the two ends. The length of the CDR3 is 14 residues. The CDR3 DNA reads as TGTGCCAGCAGCCACCTGGGGGGCACCGGGGAGCTGTTTTTT. Amino acid sequence: CASSHLGGTGELFF.

This clonotype was recorded many times. The V call is TRBV6-1, the J call TRBJ1-1; 8 bases line up with TRBD1. The CDR3 runs 15 residues. Germline V gene lookup returns CDR1 MNHNS and CDR2 SASEGT. V was clipped by 7 bases and J by 1 base; unmatched bases: 8. This chain's CDR3 is CASKKSGTGNTEAFF. The CDR3, as DNA: TGTGCCAGCAAGAAATCCGGGACAGGGAACACTGAAGCTTTCTTT.

This chain links TRBV6-5 with TRBJ2-1, with 7 bases matching TRBD2. Trimming at V came to 3 bases and at J to 4 bases, leaving 12 bases not matched to a gene. The germline gives CDR1 MNHEY, CDR2 SVGAGI. The CDR3 sequence is 17 residues long. The CDR3 loop is CASSYASGTKRYNEQFF. Written as DNA, the CDR3 is TGTGCCAGCAGTTATGCTTCTGGGACTAAAAGGTACAATGAGCAGTTCTTC.

The chain recombines TRBV4-2 with TRBJ2-7, with D perhaps TRBD2 (5 bases). The CDR3 has 14 amino acids. V gave up 2 bases and J gave up 6 bases, with 14 bases separating them. Germline CDR1 reads LGHNA; CDR2 reads YNFKEQ. CDR3 bases: TGTGCCAGCAGCCAAACGGGAAAGCCCGGCGAGCAGTACTTC. Translated: CASSQTGKPGEQYF.

This clonotype has at least ten counts. The chain recombines TRBV20-1 with TRBJ1-5; 7 nucleotides align to TRBD1. With V trimmed by 0 bases and J by 3 bases, 5 bases remained unmatched. CDR1 and CDR2 (germline): DFQATT, SNEGSKA (reference sequence). This CDR3 has 15 amino acids. The CDR3 nucleotides are TGCAGTGCTAGAGATCGGGACAGATACAATCAGCCCCAGCATTTT. Translated: CSARDRDRYNQPQHF.

Note on this clonotype: The junction differs from germline at one of its ends, possibly a read error. This chain links TRBV29-1 with TRBJ2-1; no definite D call. The CDR3 runs 12 residues. CDR1 and CDR2 (germline): SQVTM, ANQGSEA. The DNA for the CDR3 is TGCAGCGTTGATCGGAAGACCAATGAGCACTTCTTC. Translation gives CSVDRKTNEHFF.

This clonotype came up a few times. The chain combines TRBV9 with TRBJ1-2; D is uncertain. The germline gives CDR1 SGDLS, CDR2 YYNGEE. CDR3 length: 13 amino acids. V lost 3 bases and J 2 bases, leaving 8 bases between the germline ends. CDR3 sequence: CASSEEVNYGYTF. In nucleotides, the CDR3 is TGTGCCAGCAGCGAGGAGGTCAACTATGGCTACACCTTC.

In DNA, the CDR3 is TGTGCCAGCAGCGCACTAGCGACGAACACCGGGGAGCTGTTTTTT. It yields the protein CASSALATNTGELFF. V usage is TRBV7-2 and J usage is TRBJ2-2; TRBD2 aligns across 7 bases. The CDR3 runs to 15 residues. The germline gives CDR1 SGHTA, CDR2 FQGNSA. J was trimmed by 0 bases and V by 5 bases; bases with no gene match: 3.

This clonotype was seen more than once but under ten times. The V call is TRBV6-2 or TRBV6-3, the J call TRBJ2-5, with 9 nucleotides matching TRBD1. The CDR3 is 14 residues long. The V segment lost 6 bases and the J segment 4 bases; nucleotides outside the gene matches: 6. Germline V gene sequence: CDR1 MNHEY, CDR2 SVGEGT. The DNA of the CDR3 is TGTGCCAGCAGGGGACAGGGAGGGGCAGAGACCCAGTACTTC. As protein: CASRGQGGAETQYF.

This clonotype was seen a handful of times. This chain links TRBV28 with TRBJ2-5; no firm D call. CDR3 length: 14 residues. Per germline, CDR1 MDHEN and CDR2 SYDVKM. Trimming shortened V by 4 bases and J by 2 bases, and 11 bases separated the two germline ends. CDR3 protein: CASSWQARQETQYF. CDR3 DNA sequence: TGTGCCAGCAGTTGGCAGGCAAGACAAGAGACCCAGTACTTC.

This clonotype was seen ten or more times. The chain employs TRBV20-1 and TRBJ2-7; 8 bases fit TRBD1. Per germline, CDR1 DFQATT and CDR2 SNEGSKA (reference sequence). The CDR3 runs 16 residues. With V trimmed by 1 base and J by 2 bases, 10 bases remained unmatched. The CDR3 bases are TGCAGTGCTAGAGGAGACAGGGGCGTACGCCCCTACGAGCAGTACTTC. Amino acids: CSARGDRGVRPYEQYF.

The table lists this clonotype with a few counts. The genes are TRBV12-3 or TRBV12-4 and TRBJ2-6; no reliable D call. V was trimmed by 4 bases and J by 8 bases, leaving 12 bases between them. The length of the CDR3 is 14 residues. The chain's CDR3 is CASSSGFTPNVLTF. CDR3 DNA: TGTGCCAGCAGTTCCGGATTCACCCCCAACGTCCTGACTTTC.

The gene calls are TRBV20-1 and TRBJ2-2, with 12 bases fitting TRBD2. Germline V gives CDR1 DFQATT, CDR2 SNEGSKA (reference sequence). V shed 5 bases and J 6 bases; nucleotides not matched to a gene: 7. The length of the CDR3 is 15 residues. The CDR3 DNA reads as TGCAGTGCTTGCCCCCTAGCGGGGGGGCCCGGGGAGCTGTTTTTT. It yields the protein CSACPLAGGPGELFF.

This clonotype was seen a handful of times. The chain carries TRBV20-1 and TRBJ2-1; possibly TRBD2 for D (5 bases). Germline CDR1 DFQATT, CDR2 SNEGSKA (reference sequence). CDR3 length equals 16 residues. V was clipped by 0 bases and J by 5 bases, with 17 bases between them. CDR3 amino acids: CSARDIALEPHNEQFF. In DNA, the CDR3 is TGCAGTGCTAGAGATATTGCACTAGAACCCCACAATGAGCAGTTCTTC.

The rearrangement joins TRBV28 to TRBJ2-1; 12 bases fit TRBD1. The CDR3 covers 15 residues. V gave up 6 bases and J gave up 6 bases; unmatched junction bases: 6. The V gene's germline CDR1 is MDHEN and CDR2 SYDVKM. The CDR3 is CASSWDRGLINEQFF. The CDR3 DNA reads as TGTGCCAGCAGCTGGGACAGGGGGCTGATCAATGAGCAGTTCTTC.

The chain is built from TRBV12-3 or TRBV12-4 and TRBJ2-7; 9 bases line up with TRBD1. J was trimmed by 3 bases and V by 6 bases; bases with no gene match: 6. The CDR3 loop spans 14 amino acids. The CDR3 region has the DNA TGTGCCAGCAGAGCCGGGACAGGGATCTACGAGCAGTACTTC. Its translation is CASRAGTGIYEQYF.

The chain combines TRBV7-9 with TRBJ1-1; D is unclear. Trimming took off 3 bases at V and 10 bases at J, with 9 bases between the two ends. Germline loops: CDR1 SEHNR, CDR2 FQNEAQ (reference sequence). The CDR3 is 11 amino acids. DNA of the CDR3: TGTGCCAGCAGCTTTCTCAATCGAGCTTTCTTT. This gives the protein CASSFLNRAFF.

The rearrangement links TRBV14 to TRBJ2-7; the D gene is possibly TRBD2 (5 bases). CDR3 length: 14 residues. With 1 base removed from V and 5 bases from J, the gap between germline ends came to 12 bases. Germline CDR1 and CDR2: SGHDN and FVKESK. The CDR3 DNA is TGTGCCAGCAGCCAAGGGAGGAAAGGCCACGAGCAGTACTTC. This encodes CASSQGRKGHEQYF. Variable domain in full (rest from reference TRBV14 and TRBJ2-7): EAGVTQFPSHSVIEKGQTVTLRCDPISGHDNLYWYRRVMGKEIKFLLHFVKESKQDESGMPNNRFLAERTGGTYSTLKVQPAELEDSGVYFCASSQGRKGHEQYFGPGTRLTVT.

V usage is TRBV9 and J usage is TRBJ2-5, with D perhaps being TRBD1 or TRBD2 (5 bases each). V was trimmed by 3 bases and J by 2 bases, leaving 20 bases between them. This CDR3 contains 17 residues. Germline V gene lookup returns CDR1 SGDLS and CDR2 YYNGEE. The CDR3 here is CASSGSPAGTAQETQYF. CDR3 nucleotide sequence: TGTGCCAGCAGCGGCTCCCCCGCCGGGACGGCGCAAGAGACCCAGTACTTC.

The V gene is TRBV20-1, the J gene TRBJ2-7; 12 bases align to TRBD2. V was pared by 5 bases and J by 2 bases, with 7 bases of the junction left unmatched. This CDR3 contains 15 residues. The germline V gene encodes CDR1 DFQATT and CDR2 SNEGSKA (reference sequence). The CDR3 DNA reads as TGCAGTGCTCAAGGACTAGCGGGACGAACCTACGAGCAGTACTTC. Amino acids: CSAQGLAGRTYEQYF.

This clonotype was seen at least ten times. The V and J genes are TRBV5-1 and TRBJ2-7; no clear D gene. From germline, CDR1 is SGHRS and CDR2 YFSETQ. V lost 3 bases and J 6 bases, leaving 13 bases between the germline ends. The CDR3 is made up of 13 amino acids. The CDR3 spells CASSYTNSPEQYF. CDR3 sequence (DNA): TGCGCCAGCAGCTACACAAACTCCCCCGAGCAGTACTTC.

This clonotype was observed many times. The chain recombines TRBV28 with TRBJ2-2; tentatively, D is TRBD1 or TRBD2 (5 bases each). Per the germline V gene, CDR1 is MDHEN and CDR2 is SYDVKM. There are 14 residues in the CDR3. The V end was cut by 6 bases, the J end by 5 bases, with 13 bases between. CDR3 nucleotide sequence: TGTGCCAGCAGGAGGGGAGTTGGTACCGGGGAGCTGTTTTTT. The encoded protein is CASRRGVGTGELFF.